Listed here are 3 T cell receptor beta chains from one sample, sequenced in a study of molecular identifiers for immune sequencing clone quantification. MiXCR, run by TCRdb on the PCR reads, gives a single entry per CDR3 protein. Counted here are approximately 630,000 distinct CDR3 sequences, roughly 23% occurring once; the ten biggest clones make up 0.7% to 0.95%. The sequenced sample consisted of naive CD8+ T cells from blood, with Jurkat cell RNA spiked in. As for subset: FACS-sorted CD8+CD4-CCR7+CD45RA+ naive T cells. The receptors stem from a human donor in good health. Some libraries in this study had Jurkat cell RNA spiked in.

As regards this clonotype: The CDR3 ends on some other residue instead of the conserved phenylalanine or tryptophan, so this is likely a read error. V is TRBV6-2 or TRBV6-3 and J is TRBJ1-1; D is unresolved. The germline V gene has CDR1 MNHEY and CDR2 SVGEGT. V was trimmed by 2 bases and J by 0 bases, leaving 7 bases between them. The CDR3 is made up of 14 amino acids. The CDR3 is CASSYGLMNTEAFL. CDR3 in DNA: TGTGCCAGCAGTTACGGGCTGATGAACACTGAAGCTTTCCTT.

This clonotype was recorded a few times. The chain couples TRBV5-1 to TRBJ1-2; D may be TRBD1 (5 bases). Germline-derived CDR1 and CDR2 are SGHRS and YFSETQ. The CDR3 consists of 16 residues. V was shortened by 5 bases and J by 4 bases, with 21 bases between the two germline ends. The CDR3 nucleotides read TGCGCCAGCAGTGAGGAGGGACCCCCACTCGGCTATGGCTACACCTTC. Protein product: CASSEEGPPLGYGYTF.

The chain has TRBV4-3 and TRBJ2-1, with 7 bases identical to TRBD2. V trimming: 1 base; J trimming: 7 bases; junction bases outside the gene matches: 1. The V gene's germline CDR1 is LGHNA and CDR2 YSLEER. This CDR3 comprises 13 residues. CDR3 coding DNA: TGCGCCAGCAGCCAAGCGGGACTAAATGAGCAGTTCTTC. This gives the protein CASSQAGLNEQFF.